This T cell receptor beta chain was observed in a study of blood T cell repertoires in COVID-19. Overall study: Researchers got acute and convalescent COVID-19 samples from the United States, Italy and Spain. PBMCs, B-cell-depleted T cells, or T cells were the source of the cDNA or gDNA that made up the material.

Methods used by the authors: By means of reference gene primer amplification, nucleated cell counts were estimated. Libraries were prepared by immunoSEQ multiplex PCR; TCRdb keeps only in-frame clonotypes and omits some of them. D and trimming were read from the DNA, whereas the V and J calls and clone size are those reported in that table. The table records 200,000 to 250,000 clones, 86% of them present only once. This CDR3 is built from 14 residues. Germline loops: CDR1 LNHDA, CDR2 SQIVND (reference sequence). The germline V and J ends were trimmed by 2 bases and 4 bases, with 9 bases remaining between them.

The sequencing sample was made of peripheral blood. The rearrangement links TRBV19 to TRBJ2-1, with D possibly being TRBD2 (6 bases). The origin of this receptor is a man aged 80 or over with acute or convalescent COVID-19. CDR3 in DNA: TGTGCCAGTAGTATAACGCGGGGTTACAATGAGCAGTTCTTC. It codes for CASSITRGYNEQFF. Using reference TRBV19 and TRBJ2-1 for the parts outside the CDR3, the full variable domain is DGGITQSPKYLFRKEGQNVTLSCEQNLNHDAMYWYRQDPGQGLRLIYYSQIVNDFQKGDIAEGYSVSREKKESFPLTVTSAQKNPTAFYLCASSITRGYNEQFFGPGTRLTVL.